The table lists the clone carrying this T cell receptor (beta chain) with many counts. From germline, CDR1 is SQVTM and CDR2 ANQGSEA. The CDR3 loop spans 14 amino acids. V dropped 6 bases and J dropped 6; count of bases not matched to a gene: 12. TCRdb ran MiXCR on the RT-PCR reads and lists one entry per CDR3 protein. Of about 680,000 distinct CDR3 sequences listed, approximately 15% are singletons. The TCR was taken from a female donor in good health, serving as a healthy control. The chain joins TRBV29-1 to TRBJ2-7; 9 bases fit TRBD2. What was sequenced was memory CD4+ T cells from blood. The CDR3 DNA reads TGCAGCGTCCTGGCGGGGGGGAGCTTCGGCGAGCAGTACTTC. Translation gives CSVLAGGSFGEQYF.